This T cell receptor beta chain was obtained from a study of blood T cell repertoires in COVID-19. Study overall: Samples taken during acute and convalescent COVID-19 were collected in the United States, Italy and Spain. T cells, B-cell-depleted T cells, or PBMCs supplied cDNA or gDNA.

As processed by the authors: Nucleated cell counts were estimated from reference gene primer amplification. Clones were sequenced by immunoSEQ multiplex PCR, and TCRdb holds only the in-frame ones, with some missing. That table supplies the V and J calls and clone size; D and trimming were determined from the DNA. Here the sample spans 250,000 to 300,000 clones, around 90% being singletons. This CDR3 is built from 16 residues. Between the trimmed V and J ends, which lost 1 base and 1 base, there was a span of 14 bases. Per germline, CDR1 SGHRS and CDR2 YFSETQ. The source material was peripheral blood. This receptor was taken from a woman in her forties with acute or convalescent COVID-19. This chain joins TRBV5-1 and TRBJ1-2; D remains unclear. The CDR3 nucleotides are TGCGCCAGCAGCTTGACCCCCCTGTCGGGTAACTATGGCTACACCTTC. As protein: CASSLTPLSGNYGYTF.